The rows below give T cell receptor beta chains drawn from one sample of a study of patients and donors after allogeneic stem cell transplantation. TCRdb passed the RT-PCR reads through MiXCR, listing each CDR3 protein once. The data hold fewer than 200,000 distinct CDR3 sequences, with roughly 30% observed a single time. Sequences were obtained from blood, either unsorted or a sorted T cell fraction (not recorded which). The receptors come from a human donor who was either an allogeneic HSCT recipient or a stem cell or donor lymphocyte infusion donor (not recorded which). It is not recorded whose cells these are; they may come from a transplant donor. Each CDR3 is given with its conserved first and last residue. A D gene is named only where the DNA matches it firmly. Size values are once, few and many counts, or a class for expanded clones, and some rows have none.

D: TRBD2; V: TRBV7-9; J: TRBJ2-2; size: .; DNA: TGTGCCAGCAGCTGGACTAGGGCCGGGGAGCTGTTTTTT; CDR3: CASSWTRAGELFF
D: .; V: TRBV25-1; J: TRBJ2-3; size: .; DNA: TGTGCCAGCAGTGTATGGGGGGGCACAGATACGCAGTATTTT; CDR3: CASSVWGGTDTQYF
D: TRBD2; V: TRBV6-5; J: TRBJ2-1; size: .; DNA: TGTGCCAGCAGTTACGATAGCGGGAGTAACAATGAGCAGTTCTTC; CDR3: CASSYDSGSNNEQFF
D: .; V: TRBV5-8; J: TRBJ1-1; size: .; DNA: TGTGCCAGCAGCTTGATATGGTTCCAGACGAGATCCACTGAAGCTTTCTTT; CDR3: CASSLIWFQTRSTEAFF
D: .; V: TRBV5-1; J: TRBJ1-1; size: few; DNA: TGCGCCAGCAGCTTGGACCCTGTGAACACTGAAGCTTTCTTT; CDR3: CASSLDPVNTEAFF
D: .; V: TRBV20-1; J: TRBJ1-1; size: .; DNA: TGCAGTGCTAGGGGCAGTGGGGAAGCTTTCTTT; CDR3: CSARGSGEAFF
D: .; V: TRBV9; J: TRBJ2-2; size: .; DNA: TGTGCCAGCAGCTATTCCTACACCGGGGAGCTGTTTTTT; CDR3: CASSYSYTGELFF
D: .; V: TRBV6-5; J: TRBJ2-5; size: .; DNA: TGTGCCAGCAGTACCTCCGGGACATTGCGTGAGACCCAGTACTTC; CDR3: CASSTSGTLRETQYF
D: .; V: TRBV20-1; J: TRBJ2-7; size: .; DNA: TGCAGTGCTAGAGCCGGGACAAGACCCTACGAGCAGTACTTC; CDR3: CSARAGTRPYEQYF
D: .; V: TRBV3-1; J: TRBJ2-1; size: .; DNA: TGTGCCAGCAGCCAAGAGGTCCATGAGCAGTTCTTC; CDR3: CASSQEVHEQFF
D: TRBD1; V: TRBV3-1; J: TRBJ1-2; size: .; DNA: TGTGCCAGCAGCCGGGACAGGGGGGTCGGCTACACCTTC; CDR3: CASSRDRGVGYTF
D: TRBD2; V: TRBV28; J: TRBJ2-7; size: few; DNA: TGTGCCGCGAGCGGGGCTTCCTACGAGCAGTACTTC; CDR3: CAASGASYEQYF
D: .; V: TRBV12-3/TRBV12-4; J: TRBJ2-5; size: .; DNA: TGTGCCAGCAGTTCCGCTCCGGACCACCTGGGGACCCAGTACTTC; CDR3: CASSSAPDHLGTQYF